The T cell receptor beta chain described here comes from a study of shared clonotypes between healthy human individuals. The overall study: The cohort comprised a couple of women and a few men. Their ages spanned 18 to 49 years.

Naive CD8 cells lacked CD45RO, underwent positive selection for CCR7 and left out terminally differentiated effector memory CD45RA+ cells. This clone occurred a few times. The method was immunoSEQ multiplex PCR; TCRdb's version includes in-frame clones alone and lacks a portion of them. In the table there are about 2.2 million clones, roughly 95% of which are singletons. Germline CDR1 and CDR2: MDHEN and SYDVKM. V shed 5 bases and J shed 7 bases, with 12 bases lying between them. This CDR3 has 13 residues. The origin of this receptor is a man younger than 35 in good health. Some clones in this sample may be carry-over from other donors' samples. The V call is TRBV28, the J call TRBJ1-5, with a possible D match to TRBD1 (5 bases). The sample taken for sequencing was naive CD8+ T cells from PBMCs. CDR3 DNA: TGTGCCAGCAGTCTAGCGGGGGACCAGCCCCAGCATTTT. Residues: CASSLAGDQPQHF.